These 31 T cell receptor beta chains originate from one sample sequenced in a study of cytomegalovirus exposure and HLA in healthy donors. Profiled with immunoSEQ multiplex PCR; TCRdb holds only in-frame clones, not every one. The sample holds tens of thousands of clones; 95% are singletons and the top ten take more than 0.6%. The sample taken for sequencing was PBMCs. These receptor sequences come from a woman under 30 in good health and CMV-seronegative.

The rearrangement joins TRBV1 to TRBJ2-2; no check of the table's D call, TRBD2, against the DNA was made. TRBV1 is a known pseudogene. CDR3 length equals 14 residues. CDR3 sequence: CTSSQGECTGELFF. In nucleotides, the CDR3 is TGCACCAGCAGCCAAGGAGAGTGCACCGGGGAGCTGTTTTTT.

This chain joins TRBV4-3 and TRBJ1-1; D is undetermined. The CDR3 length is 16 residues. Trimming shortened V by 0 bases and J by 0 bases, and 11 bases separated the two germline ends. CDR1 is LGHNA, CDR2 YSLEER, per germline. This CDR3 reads CASSQDSGAMNTEAFF. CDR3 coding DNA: TGCGCCAGCAGCCAAGATTCAGGTGCCATGAACACTGAAGCTTTCTTT.

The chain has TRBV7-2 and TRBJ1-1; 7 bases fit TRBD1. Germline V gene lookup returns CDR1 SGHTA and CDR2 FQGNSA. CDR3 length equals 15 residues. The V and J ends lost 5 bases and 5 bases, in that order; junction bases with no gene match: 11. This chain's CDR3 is CASSLSTGPSTEAFF. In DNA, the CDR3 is TGTGCCAGCAGCCTATCGACAGGGCCGAGTACTGAAGCTTTCTTT.

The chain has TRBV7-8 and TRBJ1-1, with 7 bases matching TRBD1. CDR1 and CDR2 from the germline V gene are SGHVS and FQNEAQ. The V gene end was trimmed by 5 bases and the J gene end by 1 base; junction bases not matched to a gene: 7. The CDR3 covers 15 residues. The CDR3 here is CASSPPGTANTEAFF. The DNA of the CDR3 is TGTGCCAGCAGCCCCCCCGGGACAGCGAACACTGAAGCTTTCTTT.

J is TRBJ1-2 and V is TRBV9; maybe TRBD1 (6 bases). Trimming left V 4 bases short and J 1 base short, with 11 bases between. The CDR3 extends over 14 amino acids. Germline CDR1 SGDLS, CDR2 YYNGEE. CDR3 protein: CASSPQGNNYGYTF. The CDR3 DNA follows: TGTGCCAGCAGCCCGCAGGGGAATAACTATGGCTACACCTTC.

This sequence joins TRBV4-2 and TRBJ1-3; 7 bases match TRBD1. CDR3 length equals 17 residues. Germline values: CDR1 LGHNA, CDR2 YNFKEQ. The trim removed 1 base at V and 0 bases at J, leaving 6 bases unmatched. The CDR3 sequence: CASSQGAGGSSGNTIYF. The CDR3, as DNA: TGTGCCAGCAGCCAAGGCGCAGGGGGTAGCTCTGGAAACACCATATATTTT.

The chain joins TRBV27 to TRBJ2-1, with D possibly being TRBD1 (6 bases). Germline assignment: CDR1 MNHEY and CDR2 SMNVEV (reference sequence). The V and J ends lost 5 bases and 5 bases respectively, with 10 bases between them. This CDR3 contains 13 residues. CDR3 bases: TGTGCCAGCAGTCTGGACAGCAACAATGAGCAGTTCTTC. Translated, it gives CASSLDSNNEQFF.

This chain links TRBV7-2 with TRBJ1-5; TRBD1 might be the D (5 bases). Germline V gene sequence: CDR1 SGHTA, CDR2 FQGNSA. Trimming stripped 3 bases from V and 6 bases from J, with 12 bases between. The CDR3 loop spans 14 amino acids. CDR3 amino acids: CASSFSGYGQPQHF. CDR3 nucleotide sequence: TGTGCCAGCAGCTTCTCAGGGTACGGTCAGCCCCAGCATTTT. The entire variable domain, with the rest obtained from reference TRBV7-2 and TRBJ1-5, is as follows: GAGVSQSPSNKVTEKGKDVELRCDPISGHTALYWYRQSLGQGLEFLIYFQGNSAPDKSGLPSDRFSAERTGGSVSTLTIQRTQQEDSAVYLCASSFSGYGQPQHFGDGTRLSIL.

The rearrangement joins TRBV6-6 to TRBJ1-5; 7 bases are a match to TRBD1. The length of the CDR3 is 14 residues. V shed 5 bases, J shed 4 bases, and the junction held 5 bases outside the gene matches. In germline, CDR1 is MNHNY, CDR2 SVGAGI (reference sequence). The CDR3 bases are TGTGCCAGCAGTAAGACAGGGTTGAATCAGCCCCAGCATTTT. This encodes CASSKTGLNQPQHF.

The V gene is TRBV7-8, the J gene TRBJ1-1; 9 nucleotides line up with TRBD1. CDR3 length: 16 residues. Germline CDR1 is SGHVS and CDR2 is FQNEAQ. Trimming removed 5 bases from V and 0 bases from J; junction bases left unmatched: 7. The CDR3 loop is CASSLRDRVMNTEAFF. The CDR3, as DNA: TGTGCCAGCAGCCTCCGGGACAGGGTAATGAACACTGAAGCTTTCTTT.

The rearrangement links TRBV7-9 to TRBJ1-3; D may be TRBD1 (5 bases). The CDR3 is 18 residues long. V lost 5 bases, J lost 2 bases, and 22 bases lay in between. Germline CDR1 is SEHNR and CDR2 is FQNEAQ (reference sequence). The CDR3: CASSLRLGPQEAGNTIYF. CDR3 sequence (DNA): TGTGCCAGCAGCCTTCGATTGGGCCCACAGGAAGCTGGAAACACCATATATTTT.

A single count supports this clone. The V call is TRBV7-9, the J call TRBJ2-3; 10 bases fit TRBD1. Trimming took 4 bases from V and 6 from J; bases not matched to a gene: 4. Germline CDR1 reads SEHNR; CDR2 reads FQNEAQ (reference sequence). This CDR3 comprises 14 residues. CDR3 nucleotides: TGTGCCAGCAGCTCACGGACAGGGGGGGATACGCAGTATTTT. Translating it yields CASSSRTGGDTQYF.

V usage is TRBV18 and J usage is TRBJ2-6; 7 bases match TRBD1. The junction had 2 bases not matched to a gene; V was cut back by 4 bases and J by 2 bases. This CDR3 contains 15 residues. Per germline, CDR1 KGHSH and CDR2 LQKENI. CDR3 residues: CASSRTGAGANVLTF. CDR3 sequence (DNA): TGTGCCAGCTCACGTACAGGGGCTGGGGCCAACGTCCTGACTTTC.

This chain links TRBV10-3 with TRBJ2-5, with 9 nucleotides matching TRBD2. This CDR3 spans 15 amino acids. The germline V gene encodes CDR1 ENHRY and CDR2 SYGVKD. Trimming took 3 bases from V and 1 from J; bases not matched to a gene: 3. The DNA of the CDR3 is TGTGCCATCAGTGATAGCGGGGGCACCCAAGAGACCCAGTACTTC. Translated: CAISDSGGTQETQYF.

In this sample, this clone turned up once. The CDR3 bases are TGTGCCAGCAGCGGGACAGCGAATGAAAAACTGTTTTTT. Translating gives CASSGTANEKLFF. The J gene is TRBJ1-4, the V gene TRBV6-1; 7 bases match TRBD1. In germline, CDR1 is MNHNS, CDR2 SASEGT. The CDR3 contains 13 residues. J lost 5 bases, V lost 6 bases, and 3 bases had no gene match.

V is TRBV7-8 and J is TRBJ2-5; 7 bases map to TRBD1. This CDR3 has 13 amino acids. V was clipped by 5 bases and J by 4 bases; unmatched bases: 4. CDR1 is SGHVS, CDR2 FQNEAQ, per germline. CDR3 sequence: CASSGTGAETQYF. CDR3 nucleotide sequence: TGTGCCAGCAGCGGTACAGGGGCAGAGACCCAGTACTTC.

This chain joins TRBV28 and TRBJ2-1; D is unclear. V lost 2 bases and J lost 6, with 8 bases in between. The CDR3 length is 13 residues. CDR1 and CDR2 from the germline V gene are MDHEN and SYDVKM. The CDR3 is CASSLAPGNEQFF. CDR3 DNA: TGTGCCAGCAGTTTAGCCCCGGGCAATGAGCAGTTCTTC.

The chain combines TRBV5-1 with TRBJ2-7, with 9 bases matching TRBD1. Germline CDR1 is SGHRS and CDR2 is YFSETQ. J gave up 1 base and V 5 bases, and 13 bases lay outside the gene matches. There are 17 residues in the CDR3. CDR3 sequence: CASSFHGGQGGSYEQYF. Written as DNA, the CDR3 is TGCGCCAGCAGTTTTCATGGGGGACAGGGAGGATCCTACGAGCAGTACTTC.

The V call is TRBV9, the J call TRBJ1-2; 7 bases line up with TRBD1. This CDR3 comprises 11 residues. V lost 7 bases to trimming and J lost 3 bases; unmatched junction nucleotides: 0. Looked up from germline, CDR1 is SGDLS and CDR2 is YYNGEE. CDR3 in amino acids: CASGTDYGYTF. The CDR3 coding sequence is TGTGCCAGCGGGACAGACTATGGCTACACCTTC.

This CDR3 is CASSQLPSGGFEKLFF. The CDR3 nucleotides are TGCGCCAGCAGCCAACTGCCTTCAGGGGGCTTTGAAAAACTGTTTTTT. The chain carries TRBV4-3 and TRBJ1-4; 8 bases line up with TRBD1. V lost 2 bases to trimming and J lost 7 bases; unmatched junction nucleotides: 9. There are 16 residues in the CDR3. Germline loops: CDR1 LGHNA, CDR2 YSLEER.

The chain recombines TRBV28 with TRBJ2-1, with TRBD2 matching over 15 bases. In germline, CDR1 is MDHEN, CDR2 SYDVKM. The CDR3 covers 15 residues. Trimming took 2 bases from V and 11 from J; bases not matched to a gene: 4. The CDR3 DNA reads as TGTGCCAGCAGTTTAGGGGGACTAGCGGGAGGAAAGCAGTTCTTC. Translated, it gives CASSLGGLAGGKQFF.

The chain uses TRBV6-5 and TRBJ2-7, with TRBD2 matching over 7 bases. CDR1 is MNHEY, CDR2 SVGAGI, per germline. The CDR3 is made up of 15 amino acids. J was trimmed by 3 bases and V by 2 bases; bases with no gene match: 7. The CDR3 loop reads CASSYHGRAGYEQYF. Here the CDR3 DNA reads TGTGCCAGCAGTTACCATGGGAGGGCGGGCTACGAGCAGTACTTC.

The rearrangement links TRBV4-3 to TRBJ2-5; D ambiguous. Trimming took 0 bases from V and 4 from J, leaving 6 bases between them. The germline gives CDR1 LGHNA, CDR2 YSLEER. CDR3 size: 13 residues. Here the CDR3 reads CASSQDRLETQYF. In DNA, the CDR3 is TGCGCCAGCAGCCAAGATCGTTTAGAGACCCAGTACTTC.

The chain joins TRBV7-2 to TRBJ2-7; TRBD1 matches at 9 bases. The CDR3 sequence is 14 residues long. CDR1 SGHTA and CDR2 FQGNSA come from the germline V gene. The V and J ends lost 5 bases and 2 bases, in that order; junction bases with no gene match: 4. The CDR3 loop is CASSPRTGAYEQYF. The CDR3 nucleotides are TGTGCCAGCAGCCCTCGGACAGGGGCCTACGAGCAGTACTTC.

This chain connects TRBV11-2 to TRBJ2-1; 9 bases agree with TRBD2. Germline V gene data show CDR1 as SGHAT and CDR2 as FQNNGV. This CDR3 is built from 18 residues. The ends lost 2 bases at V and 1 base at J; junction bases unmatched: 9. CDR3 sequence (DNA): TGTGCCAGCAGCTTAATAGTTTCTAGCGGGGTATCCTACAATGAGCAGTTCTTC. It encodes CASSLIVSSGVSYNEQFF.

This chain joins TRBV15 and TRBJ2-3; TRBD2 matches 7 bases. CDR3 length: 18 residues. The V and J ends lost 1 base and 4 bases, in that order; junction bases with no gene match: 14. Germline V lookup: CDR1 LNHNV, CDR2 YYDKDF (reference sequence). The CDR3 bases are TGTGCCACCAGCAGAGTCCCTATACTTACTACTAGCGCAGATACGCAGTATTTT. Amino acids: CATSRVPILTTSADTQYF.

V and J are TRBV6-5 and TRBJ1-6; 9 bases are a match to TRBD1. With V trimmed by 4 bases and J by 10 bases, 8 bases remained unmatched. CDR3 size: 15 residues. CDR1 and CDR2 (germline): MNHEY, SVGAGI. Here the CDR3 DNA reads TGTGCCAGCAGTTTTTCCGGGACAGGGAAGTCACCCCTCCACTTT. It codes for CASSFSGTGKSPLHF.

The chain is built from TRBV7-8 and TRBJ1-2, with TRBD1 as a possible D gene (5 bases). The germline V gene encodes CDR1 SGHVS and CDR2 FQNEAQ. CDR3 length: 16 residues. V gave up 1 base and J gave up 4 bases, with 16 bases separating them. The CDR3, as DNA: TGTGCCAGCAGCTTAGGTCAGGGAAGCTTCTCCTATGGCTACACCTTC. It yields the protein CASSLGQGSFSYGYTF.

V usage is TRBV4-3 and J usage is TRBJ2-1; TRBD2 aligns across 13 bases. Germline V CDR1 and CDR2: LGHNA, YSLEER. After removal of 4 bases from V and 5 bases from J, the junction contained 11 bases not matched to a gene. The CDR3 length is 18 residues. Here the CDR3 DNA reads TGCGCCAGCAGCCCCGGCACTAGCGGGGGGGCCGGAGACAATGAGCAGTTCTTC. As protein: CASSPGTSGGAGDNEQFF.

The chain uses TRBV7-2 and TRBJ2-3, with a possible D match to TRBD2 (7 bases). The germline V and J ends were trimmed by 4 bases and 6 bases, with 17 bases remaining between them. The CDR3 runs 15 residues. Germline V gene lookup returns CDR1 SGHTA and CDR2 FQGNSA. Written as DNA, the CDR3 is TGTGCCAGCAGCTCCTGGACTAGGGGGTCGGATACGCAGTATTTT. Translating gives CASSSWTRGSDTQYF.

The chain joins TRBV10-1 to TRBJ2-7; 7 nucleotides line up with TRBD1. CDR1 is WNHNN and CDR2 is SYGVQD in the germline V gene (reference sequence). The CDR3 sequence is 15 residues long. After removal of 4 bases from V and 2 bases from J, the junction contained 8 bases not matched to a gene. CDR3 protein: CASSGQGRGTYEQYF. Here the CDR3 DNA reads TGCGCCAGCAGTGGACAGGGCAGGGGGACCTACGAGCAGTACTTC.